These 8 T cell receptor beta chains originate from one sample sequenced in a study of cytomegalovirus exposure and HLA in healthy donors. The PCR made use of 60 Vbeta and 13 Jbeta primers. Using immunoSEQ multiplex PCR, the repertoire was profiled, and TCRdb retains in-frame clones only, with some absent. The sample holds about 120,000 clones, 81% seen once. Sequences were obtained from PBMCs. The source is a woman aged 30 to 39 in good health and CMV-seronegative.

The rearrangement joins TRBV7-9 to TRBJ2-5; D may be TRBD2 (6 bases). Matching the DNA end better, TRBJ2-7 makes the J call doubtful. Germline lookup yields CDR1 SEHNR and CDR2 FQNEAQ (reference sequence). The CDR3 has 14 amino acids. CDR3 DNA: TGTGCCAGCACCCGAAGCGGGCAGGCCTACGAGCAGTACTTC. Encoded protein: CASTRSGQAYEQYF.

V usage is TRBV28 and J usage is TRBJ2-1; TRBD2 agrees at 9 bases. The J segment lost 2 bases and the V segment lost 4 bases, leaving 9 bases of the junction unmatched. CDR1 is MDHEN, CDR2 SYDVKM, per germline. The CDR3 covers 17 residues. Here the CDR3 DNA reads TGTGCCAGCAGTTCGCGGCGGGAGGGCCCCCCCTACAATGAGCAGTTCTTC. Translated: CASSSRREGPPYNEQFF. The entire variable domain, with the rest obtained from reference TRBV28 and TRBJ2-1, is as follows: DVKVTQSSRYLVKRTGEKVFLECVQDMDHENMFWYRQDPGLGLRLIYFSYDVKMKEKGDIPEGYSVSREKKERFSLILESASTNQTSMYLCASSSRREGPPYNEQFFGPGTRLTVL.

V is TRBV6-5 and J is TRBJ2-7; 10 nucleotides line up with TRBD1. CDR3 length equals 15 residues. The V and J ends lost 4 bases and 8 bases, in that order; junction bases with no gene match: 11. Germline-derived CDR1 and CDR2 are MNHEY and SVGAGI. The CDR3 loop reads CASSCPLGQGRKQYF. The CDR3 DNA is TGTGCCAGCAGTTGCCCCCTGGGACAGGGGAGGAAGCAGTACTTC.

The gene calls are TRBV7-8 and TRBJ1-3; 8 nucleotides agree with TRBD1. This CDR3 has 14 amino acids. V dropped 5 bases and J dropped 4; count of bases not matched to a gene: 4. Germline V gives CDR1 SGHVS, CDR2 FQNEAQ. Written as DNA, the CDR3 is TGTGCCAGCAGCAAACAGGGGGGAGGAAACACCATATATTTT. Protein sequence: CASSKQGGGNTIYF.

The V call is TRBV27, the J call TRBJ2-3; the match to TRBD2 covers 8 bases. The CDR3 loop spans 16 amino acids. V lost 1 base, J lost 1 base, and 4 bases stayed unmatched. Germline CDR1 reads MNHEY; CDR2 reads SMNVEV (reference sequence). The DNA of the CDR3 is TGTGCCAGCAGTTTATACGGGAGGGTCGGCACAGATACGCAGTATTTT. Protein sequence: CASSLYGRVGTDTQYF.

V gene TRBV20-1 combines with J gene TRBJ2-5; D remains ambiguous. CDR1 DFQATT and CDR2 SNEGSKA come from the germline V gene (reference sequence). V shed 5 bases and J shed 7 bases, with 11 bases lying between them. This CDR3 spans 11 amino acids. The CDR3 coding sequence is TGCAGTGCTCGTCTCACGGGGACCCAGTACTTC. It translates to CSARLTGTQYF.

The chain is built from TRBV5-1 and TRBJ2-7, with 8 bases fitting TRBD2. The CDR3 loop spans 15 amino acids. Germline V gives CDR1 SGHRS, CDR2 YFSETQ. The V segment lost 3 bases and the J segment 4 bases; nucleotides outside the gene matches: 9. The CDR3 loop is CASSWGGAGEYEQYF. The CDR3 DNA reads TGCGCCAGCAGCTGGGGAGGAGCGGGAGAGTACGAGCAGTACTTC.

This clone was recorded once. The CDR3 protein is CASSYRVYEQYF. The DNA for the CDR3 is TGTGCCAGCAGCTACAGGGTATACGAGCAGTACTTC. The chain carries TRBV2 and TRBJ2-7, with a possible D match to TRBD1 (6 bases). The V and J ends lost 6 bases and 4 bases respectively, with 10 bases between them. CDR1 is SNHLY, CDR2 FYNNEI, per germline. The CDR3 is 12 amino acids.